The 26 T cell receptor beta chains given below trace back to one sample, sequenced in a study of cytomegalovirus exposure and HLA in healthy donors. PCR involved 60 Vbeta and 13 Jbeta primers. The protocol was immunoSEQ multiplex PCR, while the TCRdb copy is restricted to in-frame clones and leaves out a portion. The table shows over 110,000 clones, with about four fifths occurring only once. Material for sequencing was PBMCs. Receptor source: a woman aged 40 to 55 in good health and CMV-seropositive.

This sequence joins TRBV6-6 and TRBJ1-5; D is uncertain. The CDR3 length is 13 residues. Trimming removed 0 bases from V and 7 bases from J, with 7 bases in between. Germline V gene lookup returns CDR1 MNHNY and CDR2 SVGAGI (reference sequence). CDR3 sequence (DNA): TGTGCCAGCAGTTACTCCACGGGGCAGCCCCAGCATTTT. Protein product: CASSYSTGQPQHF.

The chain has TRBV5-4 and TRBJ2-1; 7 bases map to TRBD2. Germline V lookup: CDR1 SGHNT, CDR2 YYREEE (reference sequence). Unmatched junction bases numbered 8, after V lost 5 bases and J lost 0 bases. The CDR3 covers 16 residues. CDR3 nucleotide sequence: TGTGCCAGCAGACCCGGGACTACCAACTCCTACAATGAGCAGTTCTTC. Amino acid sequence: CASRPGTTNSYNEQFF. The variable domain in full, completed from reference TRBV5-4 and TRBJ2-1, reads ETGVTQSPTHLIKTRGQQVTLRCSSQSGHNTVSWYQQALGQGPQFIFQYYREEENGRGNFPPRFSGLQFPNYSSELNVNALELDDSALYLCASRPGTTNSYNEQFFGPGTRLTVL.

The chain is built from TRBV7-6 and TRBJ2-2, with 12 positions matching TRBD2. CDR3 size: 17 residues. J gave up 2 bases and V 2 bases, and 3 bases lay outside the gene matches. Germline V gene sequence: CDR1 SGHVS, CDR2 FNYEAQ. CDR3 residues: CASSLLAGGINTGELFF. The CDR3 nucleotides read TGTGCCAGCAGCTTACTAGCGGGAGGGATAAACACCGGGGAGCTGTTTTTT.

This chain joins TRBV11-3 and TRBJ2-5, with 7 nucleotides matching TRBD2. The CDR3 consists of 15 residues. Trimming removed 5 bases from V and 5 bases from J; junction bases left unmatched: 11. Per germline, CDR1 SGHNT and CDR2 YENEEA. The CDR3: CASSNAGGLGETQYF. The CDR3 DNA sequence: TGTGCCAGCAGCAACGCCGGGGGGTTGGGGGAGACCCAGTACTTC.

The DNA for the CDR3 is TGTGCCAGCAGTCAAACAACAGGGACCGAGCAGTACTTC. The encoded protein is CASSQTTGTEQYF. This sequence joins TRBV6-5 and TRBJ2-7; D may be TRBD1 (6 bases). Trimming took 5 bases from V and 6 from J, leaving 14 bases between them. CDR1 is MNHEY, CDR2 SVGAGI, per germline. CDR3 size: 13 residues.

The chain has TRBV7-2 and TRBJ2-3; 8 bases map to TRBD2. Germline CDR1 SGHTA, CDR2 FQGNSA. V was pared by 2 bases and J by 6 bases, with 10 bases of the junction left unmatched. The length of the CDR3 is 16 residues. CDR3 DNA sequence: TGTGCCAGCAGCTTATACCCGGGACTAGGGGGGGATACGCAGTATTTT. It is translated as CASSLYPGLGGDTQYF.

The CDR3 is CASSPRGSGYNEQFF. The CDR3 nucleotides are TGTGCCAGCAGTCCACGAGGTAGCGGTTACAATGAGCAGTTCTTC. This sequence joins TRBV27 and TRBJ2-1; perhaps TRBD2 as D (6 bases). Trimming shortened V by 5 bases and J by 4 bases, and 15 bases separated the two germline ends. This CDR3 has 15 amino acids. Germline V gives CDR1 MNHEY, CDR2 SMNVEV (reference sequence).

This clone was observed a handful of times. The J gene is TRBJ2-1, the V gene TRBV7-9, with 14 positions matching TRBD2. The germline gives CDR1 SEHNR, CDR2 FQNEAQ (reference sequence). The CDR3 runs 15 residues. V shed 4 bases, J shed 8 bases, and the junction held 4 bases outside the gene matches. The DNA of the CDR3 is TGTGCCAGCAGCTCGACTAGCGGGAGGGCAGATGAGCAGTTCTTC. Encoded protein: CASSSTSGRADEQFF.

This clone was seen more than once but under ten times. The V call is TRBV18, the J call TRBJ1-2; D remains unclear. The CDR3 spans 13 residues. From germline, CDR1 is KGHSH and CDR2 LQKENI. The germline V and J ends were trimmed by 2 bases and 7 bases, with 11 bases remaining between them. The CDR3 protein is CASSPEGMAGYTF. CDR3 sequence (DNA): TGTGCCAGCTCACCAGAGGGAATGGCTGGCTACACCTTC.

V usage is TRBV4-1 and J usage is TRBJ1-4; D remains ambiguous. CDR1 and CDR2 (germline): MGHRA, YSYEKL. V lost 4 bases and J lost 0, with 15 bases in between. This CDR3 is 17 amino acids long. CDR3 in amino acids: CASSPRPGSATNEKLFF. The DNA of the CDR3 is TGCGCCAGCAGCCCCCGCCCCGGGAGTGCAACTAATGAAAAACTGTTTTTT.

The chain recombines TRBV11-3 with TRBJ2-1, with 14 bases identical to TRBD2. V was pared by 3 bases and J by 8 bases, with 9 bases of the junction left unmatched. Germline V lookup: CDR1 SGHNT, CDR2 YENEEA. The CDR3 consists of 17 residues. CDR3 residues: CASSFYGTSGSWDEQFF. The CDR3 DNA follows: TGTGCCAGCAGCTTTTATGGGACTAGCGGGAGTTGGGATGAGCAGTTCTTC.

V usage is TRBV5-1 and J usage is TRBJ2-3, with 15 bases aligning to TRBD2. This CDR3 is built from 17 residues. The germline V gene encodes CDR1 SGHRS and CDR2 YFSETQ. V lost 4 bases to trimming and J lost 2 bases; unmatched junction nucleotides: 5. The CDR3 protein is CASSAGLAGGTTDTQYF. The CDR3 bases are TGCGCCAGCAGCGCCGGACTAGCGGGAGGGACCACAGATACGCAGTATTTT.

The chain carries TRBV5-4 and TRBJ2-7; 14 bases are shared with TRBD2. The J segment lost 5 bases and the V segment lost 3 bases, leaving 4 bases of the junction unmatched. The germline V gene has CDR1 SGHNT and CDR2 YYREEE (reference sequence). The CDR3 spans 15 residues. CDR3 bases: TGTGCCAGCAGCTCGACTAGCGGGAGGGCGAACGAGCAGTACTTC. Its protein is CASSSTSGRANEQYF.

The chain employs TRBV9 and TRBJ2-2, with TRBD1 matching over 9 bases. CDR1 and CDR2 (germline): SGDLS, YYNGEE. The CDR3 spans 16 residues. Trimming removed 4 bases from V and 2 bases from J; junction bases left unmatched: 6. CDR3 in amino acids: CASSLTGQGNTGELFF. CDR3 sequence (DNA): TGTGCCAGCAGCCTCACGGGACAGGGTAACACCGGGGAGCTGTTTTTT.

The chain recombines TRBV29-1 with TRBJ2-1; a weak D match, TRBD2 (6 bases). This CDR3 has 15 amino acids. Germline values: CDR1 SQVTM, CDR2 ANQGSEA. Between the trimmed V and J ends, which lost 5 bases and 9 bases, there was a span of 23 bases. CDR3 coding DNA: TGCAGCGTTAATGTTGGACGGAGGGGTGATGGTGAGCAGTTCTTC. Protein: CSVNVGRRGDGEQFF.

The sample holds one count of this clone. The identical CDR3 is also encoded by other nucleotide sequences in the sample. The chain is built from TRBV18 and TRBJ2-7; perhaps TRBD2 as D (6 bases). Germline lookup yields CDR1 KGHSH and CDR2 LQKENI. The CDR3 is made up of 11 amino acids. The V gene lost 3 bases and the J gene lost 7 bases, with 7 bases spanning the gap. The CDR3, as DNA: TGTGCCAGCTCACCGGGGGGAGAGCAGTACTTC. As protein: CASSPGGEQYF. Drawing the rest from reference TRBV18 and TRBJ2-7, the complete variable domain is NAGVMQNPRHLVRRRGQEARLRCSPMKGHSHVYWYRQLPEEGLKFMVYLQKENIIDESGMPKERFSAEFPKEGPSILRIQQVVRGDSAAYFCASSPGGEQYFGPGTRLTVT.

This clone was seen once. This chain uses TRBV2 with TRBJ1-4, with D perhaps TRBD1 (6 bases). Germline CDR1 SNHLY, CDR2 FYNNEI. The CDR3 loop spans 14 amino acids. Trimming took 6 bases from V and 8 from J, leaving 16 bases between them. The CDR3 loop reads CASSANRAGEKLFF. DNA for the CDR3: TGTGCCAGCAGCGCGAACAGGGCGGGCGAAAAACTGTTTTTT.

The chain joins TRBV5-3 to TRBJ2-3; possible D gene TRBD2, 6 bases. TRBV5-3 is assigned to the ORF class and has an uncertain function. The V gene lost 1 base and the J gene lost 1 base, with 16 bases spanning the gap. This CDR3 has 17 amino acids. CDR3 sequence: CARSLSRRDRRTDTQYF. The CDR3 DNA follows: TGTGCCAGAAGCTTGTCCCGGCGGGACCGACGCACAGATACGCAGTATTTT.

The chain links TRBV28 to TRBJ1-4; 8 nucleotides agree with TRBD1. Per the germline V gene, CDR1 is MDHEN and CDR2 is SYDVKM. J gave up 9 bases and V 9 bases, and 9 bases lay outside the gene matches. This CDR3 has 13 residues. CDR3 in DNA: TGTGCCAGTCGACAGGGGATCAATCAAAAACTGTTTTTT. This translates into CASRQGINQKLFF.

The chain employs TRBV18 and TRBJ1-6; D perhaps matches TRBD1 (5 bases). CDR1 is KGHSH and CDR2 is LQKENI in the germline V gene. The CDR3 length is 15 residues. With 1 base removed from V and 10 bases from J, the gap between germline ends came to 14 bases. The CDR3 sequence is CASSPRGTLGSPLHF. CDR3 bases: TGTGCCAGCTCACCACGGGGGACTCTAGGGTCACCCCTCCACTTT.

The chain combines TRBV4-3 with TRBJ2-7; D is ambiguous. CDR3 length equals 15 residues. CDR1 LGHNA and CDR2 YSLEER come from the germline V gene. Trimming shortened V by 1 base and J by 0 bases, and 10 bases separated the two germline ends. The CDR3 DNA sequence: TGCGCCAGCAGCCAAGGGTTCCTAAGCTCCTACGAGCAGTACTTC. Translation gives CASSQGFLSSYEQYF.

This clone has just one count. The chain employs TRBV19 and TRBJ2-1; D call uncertain. Germline V lookup: CDR1 LNHDA, CDR2 SQIVND (reference sequence). V shed 7 bases and J shed 5 bases, with 21 bases lying between them. This CDR3 region has 16 residues. CDR3 sequence (DNA): TGTGCCAGTATCGTCCCCAACCCGAGTGGAGACAATGAGCAGTTCTTC. Amino acid sequence: CASIVPNPSGDNEQFF.

The rearrangement links TRBV18 to TRBJ2-3; D might be TRBD1 (5 bases). Germline V CDR1 and CDR2: KGHSH, LQKENI. V lost 6 bases and J 1 base, leaving 11 bases between the germline ends. The CDR3 covers 14 residues. CDR3 sequence (DNA): TGTGCCAGCTCCCCGACCAGGGGCACAGATACGCAGTATTTT. Translating gives CASSPTRGTDTQYF.

The CDR3 is CASSQERESSYEQYF. The CDR3 DNA reads as TGTGCCAGCAGCCAAGAGCGGGAGAGTTCCTACGAGCAGTACTTC. The chain links TRBV7-9 to TRBJ2-7; 8 bases fit TRBD2. With 5 bases clipped from V and 1 base from J, the junction kept 7 bases outside the gene matches. The CDR3 extends over 15 amino acids. The V gene's germline CDR1 is SEHNR and CDR2 FQNEAQ (reference sequence).

The rearrangement joins TRBV19 to TRBJ2-5; the match to TRBD2 covers 8 bases. V trimming: 2 bases; J trimming: 7 bases; junction bases outside the gene matches: 9. The germline V gene encodes CDR1 LNHDA and CDR2 SQIVND (reference sequence). This CDR3 comprises 15 residues. CDR3 in amino acids: CASSISGTSHGTQYF. The CDR3, as DNA: TGTGCCAGTAGTATATCGGGGACTAGTCACGGGACCCAGTACTTC.

The genes are TRBV5-1 and TRBJ2-3; 11 nucleotides match TRBD2. This CDR3 has 17 amino acids. Trimming cost V 0 bases and J 3 bases; bases outside gene matches: 6. The germline V gene has CDR1 SGHRS and CDR2 YFSETQ. CDR3 protein: CASSLDPTSGRTDTQYF. The CDR3 DNA sequence: TGCGCCAGCAGCTTGGACCCTACTAGCGGGAGAACAGATACGCAGTATTTT.